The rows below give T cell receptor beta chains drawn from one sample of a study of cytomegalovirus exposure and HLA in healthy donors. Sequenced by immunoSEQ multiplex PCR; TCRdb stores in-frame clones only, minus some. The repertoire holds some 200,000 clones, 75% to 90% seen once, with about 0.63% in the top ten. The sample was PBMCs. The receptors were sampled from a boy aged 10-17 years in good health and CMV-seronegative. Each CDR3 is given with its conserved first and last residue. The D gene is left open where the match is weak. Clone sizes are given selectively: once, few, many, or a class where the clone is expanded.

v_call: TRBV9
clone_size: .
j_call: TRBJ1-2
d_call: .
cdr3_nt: TGTGCCAGCAGCGAGAGCTCGGGGGAGGGGATGCACTATGGCTACACCTTC
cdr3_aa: CASSESSGEGMHYGYTF

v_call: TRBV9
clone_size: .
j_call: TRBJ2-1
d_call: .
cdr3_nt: TGTGCCAGCAGCGTAGAGACTAGTAATGAGCAGTTCTTC
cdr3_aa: CASSVETSNEQFF

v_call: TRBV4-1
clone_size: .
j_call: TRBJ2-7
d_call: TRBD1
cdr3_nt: TGCGCCAGCAGCCAAGTTGGGGGTCCCGGGACAGGAGCCTACGAGCAGTACTTC
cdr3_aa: CASSQVGGPGTGAYEQYF

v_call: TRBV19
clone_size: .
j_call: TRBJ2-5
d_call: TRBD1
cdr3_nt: TGTGCCAGTAGTATGGGACAGGGGGGATCAGCGACCCAGTACTTC
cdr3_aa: CASSMGQGGSATQYF

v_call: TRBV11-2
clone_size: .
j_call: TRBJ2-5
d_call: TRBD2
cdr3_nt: TGTGCCAGCAGCCAAAGCGGGACCACCCAAGAGACCCAGTACTTC
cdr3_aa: CASSQSGTTQETQYF

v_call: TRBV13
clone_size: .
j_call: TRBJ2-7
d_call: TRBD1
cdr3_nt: TGTGCCAGCAGCATAAGGGACAGGGTAGTTTTC
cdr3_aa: CASSIRDRVVF

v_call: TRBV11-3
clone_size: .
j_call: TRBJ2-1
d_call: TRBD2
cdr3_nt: TGTGCCAGCAGCTTAGCGGGAGGGAACAATGAGCAGTTCTTC
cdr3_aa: CASSLAGGNNEQFF

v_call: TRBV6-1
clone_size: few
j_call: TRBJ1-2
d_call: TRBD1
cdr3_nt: TGTGCCAGCACCCCGGGACAGTATGGCTACACCTTC
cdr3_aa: CASTPGQYGYTF

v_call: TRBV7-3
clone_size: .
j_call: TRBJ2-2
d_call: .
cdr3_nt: TGTGCCAGCAGCTTAGACTCAGCTACCGGGGAGCTGTTTTTT
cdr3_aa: CASSLDSATGELFF

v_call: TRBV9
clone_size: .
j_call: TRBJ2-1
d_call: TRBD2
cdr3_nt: TGTGCCAGCAGCGGACTAGCGGGGGCTCGGAATGAGCAGTTCTTC
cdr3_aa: CASSGLAGARNEQFF

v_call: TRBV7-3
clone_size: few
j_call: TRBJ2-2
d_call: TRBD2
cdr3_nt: TGTGCCAGCAGCTCGGGACTAGCGGGAGGAACCGGGGAGCTGTTTTTT
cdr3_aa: CASSSGLAGGTGELFF

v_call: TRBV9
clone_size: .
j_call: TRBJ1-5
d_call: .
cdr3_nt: TGTGCCAGCAGCGCTGGAGGAGTCAATCAGCCCCAGCATTTT
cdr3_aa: CASSAGGVNQPQHF

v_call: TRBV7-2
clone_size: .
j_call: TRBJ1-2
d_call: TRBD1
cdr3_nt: TGTGCCAGCAGCTCAGCAGCGGGACAGGGTGTCTATGGCTACACCTTC
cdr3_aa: CASSSAAGQGVYGYTF